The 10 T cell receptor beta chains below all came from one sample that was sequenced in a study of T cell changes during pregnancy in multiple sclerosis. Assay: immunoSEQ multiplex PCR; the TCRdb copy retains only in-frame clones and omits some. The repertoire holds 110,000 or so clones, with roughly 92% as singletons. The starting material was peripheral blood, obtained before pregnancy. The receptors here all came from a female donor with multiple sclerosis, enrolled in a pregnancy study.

CDR3 coding DNA: TGCGCCAGCAGCGAGTCCGGAGACACAGATACGCAGTATTTT. Its protein product is CASSESGDTDTQYF. This chain joins TRBV5-1 and TRBJ2-3; D unresolved. The CDR3 is 14 residues long. Germline loops: CDR1 SGHRS, CDR2 YFSETQ. V was pared by 4 bases and J by 2 bases, with 11 bases between.

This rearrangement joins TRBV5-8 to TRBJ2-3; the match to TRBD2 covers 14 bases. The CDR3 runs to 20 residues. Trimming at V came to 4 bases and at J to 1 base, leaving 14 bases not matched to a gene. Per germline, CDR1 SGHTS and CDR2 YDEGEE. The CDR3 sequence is CASSKTGTSGGEGRTDTQYF. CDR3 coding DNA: TGTGCCAGCAGCAAGACTGGGACTAGCGGGGGTGAAGGTCGCACAGATACGCAGTATTTT.

The DNA of the CDR3 is TGTGCCACTAAAGGACACACTCTCAATCAGCCCCAGCATTTT. Translated: CATKGHTLNQPQHF. V gene TRBV28 combines with J gene TRBJ1-5, with D maybe TRBD1 (5 bases). This CDR3 has 14 amino acids. The germline V gene encodes CDR1 MDHEN and CDR2 SYDVKM. V lost 10 bases and J 3 bases, leaving 16 bases between the germline ends.

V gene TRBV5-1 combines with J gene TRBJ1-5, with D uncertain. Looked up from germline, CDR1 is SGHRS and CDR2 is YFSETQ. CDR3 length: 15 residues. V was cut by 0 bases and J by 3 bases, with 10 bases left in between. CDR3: CASSLVSGSNQPQHF. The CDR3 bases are TGCGCCAGCAGCTTGGTCTCAGGTTCCAATCAGCCCCAGCATTTT. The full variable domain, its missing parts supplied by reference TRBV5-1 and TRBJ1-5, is KAGVTQTPRYLIKTRGQQVTLSCSPISGHRSVSWYQQTPGQGLQFLFEYFSETQRNKGNFPGRFSGRQFSNSRSEMNVSTLELGDSALYLCASSLVSGSNQPQHFGDGTRLSIL.

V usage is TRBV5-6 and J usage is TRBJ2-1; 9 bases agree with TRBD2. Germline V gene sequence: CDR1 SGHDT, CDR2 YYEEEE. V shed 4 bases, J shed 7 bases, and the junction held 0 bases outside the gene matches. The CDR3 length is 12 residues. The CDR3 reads CASSLAGNEQFF. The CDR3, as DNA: TGTGCCAGCAGCCTAGCGGGGAATGAGCAGTTCTTC.

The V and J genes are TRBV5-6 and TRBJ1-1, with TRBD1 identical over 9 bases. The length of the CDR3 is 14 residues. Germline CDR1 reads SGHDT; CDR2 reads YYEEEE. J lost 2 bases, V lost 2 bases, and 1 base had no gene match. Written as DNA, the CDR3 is TGTGCCAGCAGCTTACAGGGGGCAAACACTGAAGCTTTCTTT. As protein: CASSLQGANTEAFF.

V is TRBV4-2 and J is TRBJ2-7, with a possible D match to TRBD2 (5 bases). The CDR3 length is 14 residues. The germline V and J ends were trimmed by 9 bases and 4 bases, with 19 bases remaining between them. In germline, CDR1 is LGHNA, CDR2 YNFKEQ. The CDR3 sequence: CARGPSPPPYEQYF. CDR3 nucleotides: TGTGCCAGGGGCCCTAGCCCCCCTCCTTACGAGCAGTACTTC.

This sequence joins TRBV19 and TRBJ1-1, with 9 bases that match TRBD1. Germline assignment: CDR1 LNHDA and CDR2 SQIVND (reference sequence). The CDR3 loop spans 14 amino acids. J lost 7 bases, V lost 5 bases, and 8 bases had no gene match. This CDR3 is CASSVDRGIGEAFF. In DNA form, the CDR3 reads TGTGCCAGTAGTGTGGACAGGGGAATTGGTGAAGCTTTCTTT.

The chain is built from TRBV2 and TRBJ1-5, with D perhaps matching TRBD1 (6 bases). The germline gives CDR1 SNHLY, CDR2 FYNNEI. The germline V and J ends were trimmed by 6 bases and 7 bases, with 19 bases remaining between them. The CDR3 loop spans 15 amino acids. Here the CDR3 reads CASSPLKGVGQPQHF. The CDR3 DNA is TGTGCCAGCAGCCCTTTAAAGGGGGTCGGGCAGCCCCAGCATTTT.

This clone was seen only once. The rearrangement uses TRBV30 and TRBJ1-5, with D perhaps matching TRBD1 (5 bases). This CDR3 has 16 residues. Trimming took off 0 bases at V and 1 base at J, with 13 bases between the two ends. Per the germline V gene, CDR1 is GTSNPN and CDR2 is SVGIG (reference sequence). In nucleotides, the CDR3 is TGTGCCTGGAGTGTAGGGGCCGCGGGGAGCAATCAGCCCCAGCATTTT. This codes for CAWSVGAAGSNQPQHF.